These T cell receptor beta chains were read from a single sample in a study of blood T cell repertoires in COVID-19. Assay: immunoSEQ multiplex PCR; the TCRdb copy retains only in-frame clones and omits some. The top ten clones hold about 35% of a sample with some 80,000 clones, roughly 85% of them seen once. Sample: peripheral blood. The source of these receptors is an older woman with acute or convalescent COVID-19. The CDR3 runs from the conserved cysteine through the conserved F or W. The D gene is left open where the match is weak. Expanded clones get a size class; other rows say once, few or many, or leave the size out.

CDR3nt: TGTGCCAGCAGCTCGGGGTTTCAGCCCCAGCATTTT
CDR3aa: CASSSGFQPQHF
d_gene: -
j_gene: TRBJ1-5
v_gene: TRBV6-6
abundance: -

CDR3nt: TGTGCCAGCAGCCCCAGGACTAGCGGGGTCACAGATACGCAGTATTTT
CDR3aa: CASSPRTSGVTDTQYF
d_gene: TRBD2
j_gene: TRBJ2-3
v_gene: TRBV7-3
abundance: -

CDR3nt: TGTGCCAGCAGCTTGGGCGATAATTCACCCCTCCACTTT
CDR3aa: CASSLGDNSPLHF
d_gene: -
j_gene: TRBJ1-6
v_gene: TRBV11-3
abundance: -

CDR3nt: TGTGCCAGTAGTAGAGCTTTAGCGGGAGGTTTCGGTGAGCAGTTCTTC
CDR3aa: CASSRALAGGFGEQFF
d_gene: TRBD2
j_gene: TRBJ2-1
v_gene: TRBV19
abundance: -

CDR3nt: TGTGCCAGCAGTTCATACCCCGGGACTAGGACGAATGAGCAGTTCTTC
CDR3aa: CASSSYPGTRTNEQFF
d_gene: TRBD2
j_gene: TRBJ2-1
v_gene: TRBV6-2/TRBV6-3
abundance: -

CDR3nt: TGTGCCAGCAGCCAAGGGGGACTAGGGCGACGTGAGCAGTTCTTC
CDR3aa: CASSQGGLGRREQFF
d_gene: TRBD2
j_gene: TRBJ2-1
v_gene: TRBV28
abundance: -

CDR3nt: TGTGCCAGTAGCTCGACTAGCGGGAGCACAGATACGCAGTATTTT
CDR3aa: CASSSTSGSTDTQYF
d_gene: TRBD2
j_gene: TRBJ2-3
v_gene: TRBV19
abundance: once

CDR3nt: TGTGCCAGTAGTATAGGGAGCCTAACGGGCTATGGCTACACCTTC
CDR3aa: CASSIGSLTGYGYTF
d_gene: -
j_gene: TRBJ1-2
v_gene: TRBV19
abundance: -

CDR3nt: TGTGCCAGCAGTTACGTACAGGTCCAAGAGACCCAGTACTTC
CDR3aa: CASSYVQVQETQYF
d_gene: -
j_gene: TRBJ2-5
v_gene: TRBV6-2/TRBV6-3
abundance: once

CDR3nt: TGTGCCAGCAGTGAAATAGAAGCCCGGTCTGCCGGGGGGCAGTACTTC
CDR3aa: CASSEIEARSAGGQYF
d_gene: -
j_gene: TRBJ2-7
v_gene: TRBV25-1
abundance: -